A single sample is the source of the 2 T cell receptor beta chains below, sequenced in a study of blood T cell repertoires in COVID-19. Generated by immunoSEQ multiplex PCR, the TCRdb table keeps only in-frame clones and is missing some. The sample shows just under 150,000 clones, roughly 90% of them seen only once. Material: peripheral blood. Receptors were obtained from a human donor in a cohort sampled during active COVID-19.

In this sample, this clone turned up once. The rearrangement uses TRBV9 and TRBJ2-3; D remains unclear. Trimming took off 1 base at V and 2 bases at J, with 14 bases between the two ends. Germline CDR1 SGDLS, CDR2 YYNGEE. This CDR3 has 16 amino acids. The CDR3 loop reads CASSVSNIGITDTQYF. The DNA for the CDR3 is TGTGCCAGCAGCGTATCGAACATTGGTATCACAGATACGCAGTATTTT. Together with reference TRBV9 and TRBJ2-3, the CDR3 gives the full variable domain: DSGVTQTPKHLITATGQRVTLRCSPRSGDLSVYWYQQSLDQGLQFLIQYYNGEERAKGNILERFSAQQFPDLHSELNLSSLELGDSALYFCASSVSNIGITDTQYFGPGTRLTVL.

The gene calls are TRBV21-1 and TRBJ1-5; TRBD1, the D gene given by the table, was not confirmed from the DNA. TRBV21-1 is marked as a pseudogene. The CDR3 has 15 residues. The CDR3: CASKDGQDSNQPQHF. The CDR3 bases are TGTGCCAGCAAGGACGGACAAGATAGCAATCAGCCCCAGCATTTT.